In this sample, the clone carrying this T cell receptor (beta chain) turned up once. This table comes from immunoSEQ multiplex PCR, and its TCRdb copy is limited to in-frame clones, with some not included. The sample lists roughly 29,000 clones, roughly 96% occurring once. Blood CD4+ CD25-low CD127-high conventional T cells supplied the genomic DNA template. Germline V gene data show CDR1 as SGHTA and CDR2 as FQGNSA. The CDR3 consists of 17 residues. J lost 1 base, V lost 4 bases, and 10 bases had no gene match. This record belongs to a study of regulatory and conventional T cells in RAG deficiency. This sample was shared with a second study, whose subject was regulatory T cells. Per that paper: Primers: 52 TRBV forward and 13 TRBJ reverse.

Sample: CD25- CD4+ T cells sorted from blood. The TCR originated in a human donor in good health. The chain couples TRBV7-2 to TRBJ1-1; 9 bases are shared with TRBD1. The CDR3 sequence: CASSSTGTGYSNTEAFF. CDR3 DNA sequence: TGTGCCAGCAGCTCTACCGGGACAGGGTATTCGAACACTGAAGCTTTCTTT.